This T cell receptor beta chain was captured by sequencing in a study of blood T cell repertoires in COVID-19. Study in general: In each case, the material was cDNA or gDNA derived from T cells, B-cell-depleted T cells, or PBMCs.

Some clones are missing from TCRdb's copy, which holds only in-frame ones; the method was immunoSEQ multiplex PCR. Of approximately 400,000 clones listed, roughly 80% are singletons. Trimming removed 6 bases at V and 4 bases at J, with 3 bases between. CDR3 length: 10 residues. CDR1 and CDR2 (germline): MDHEN, SYDVKM. The V gene is TRBV28, the J gene TRBJ1-1, with D uncertain. Sequenced input: peripheral blood. The sequence was collected from a human donor with acute or convalescent COVID-19. The donor label of this sample is uncertain. In DNA, the CDR3 is TGTGCCAGCAGCCGCACTGAAGCTTTCTTT. Amino acid sequence: CASSRTEAFF.